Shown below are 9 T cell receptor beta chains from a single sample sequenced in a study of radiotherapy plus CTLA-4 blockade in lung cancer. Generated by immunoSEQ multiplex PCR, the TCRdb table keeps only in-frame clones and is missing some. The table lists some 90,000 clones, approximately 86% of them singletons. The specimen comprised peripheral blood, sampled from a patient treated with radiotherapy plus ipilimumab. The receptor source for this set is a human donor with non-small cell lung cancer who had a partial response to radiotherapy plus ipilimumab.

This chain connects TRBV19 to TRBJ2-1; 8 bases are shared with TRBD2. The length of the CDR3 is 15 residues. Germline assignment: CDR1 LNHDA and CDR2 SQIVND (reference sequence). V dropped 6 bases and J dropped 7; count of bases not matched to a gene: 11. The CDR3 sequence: CASSRVSGSLNEQFF. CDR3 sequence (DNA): TGTGCCAGTAGCCGGGTAAGCGGGAGTTTGAATGAGCAGTTCTTC.

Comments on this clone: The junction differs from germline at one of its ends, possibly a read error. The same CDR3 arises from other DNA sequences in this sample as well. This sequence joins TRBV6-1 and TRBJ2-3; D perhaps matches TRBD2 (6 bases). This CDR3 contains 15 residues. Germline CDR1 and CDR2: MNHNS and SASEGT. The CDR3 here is CASKLSGSSTDTQYF. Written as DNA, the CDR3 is TGTGCCAGCAAGCTTAGCGGTTCTAGCACAGATACGCAATATTTT.

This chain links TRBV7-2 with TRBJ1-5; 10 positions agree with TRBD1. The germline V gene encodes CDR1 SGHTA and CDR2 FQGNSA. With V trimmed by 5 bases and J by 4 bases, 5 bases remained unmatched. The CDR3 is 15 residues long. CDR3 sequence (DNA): TGTGCCAGCAGCAACGGACAGGGGGGGAATCAGCCCCAGCATTTT. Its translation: CASSNGQGGNQPQHF.

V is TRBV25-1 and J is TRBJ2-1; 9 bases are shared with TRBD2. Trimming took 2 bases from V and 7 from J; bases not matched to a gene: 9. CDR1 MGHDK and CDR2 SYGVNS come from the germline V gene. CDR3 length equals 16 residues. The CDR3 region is CASSEVSALAGNEQFF. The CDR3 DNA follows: TGTGCCAGCAGTGAAGTGAGCGCCCTAGCGGGGAATGAGCAGTTCTTC.

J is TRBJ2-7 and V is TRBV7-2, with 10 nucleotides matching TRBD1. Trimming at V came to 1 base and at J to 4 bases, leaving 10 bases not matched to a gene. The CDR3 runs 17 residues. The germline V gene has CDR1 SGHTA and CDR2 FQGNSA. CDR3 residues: CASSLEVRDRGAYEQYF. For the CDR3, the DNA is TGTGCCAGCAGCTTAGAAGTCCGGGACAGGGGTGCGTACGAGCAGTACTTC.

CDR3: CASSLGPAGNEQFF. As DNA, the CDR3 is TGTGCCAGCAGCTTGGGGCCAGCGGGAAATGAGCAGTTCTTC. V and J are TRBV5-5 and TRBJ2-1; 7 bases are shared with TRBD2. V lost 0 bases to trimming and J lost 7 bases; unmatched junction nucleotides: 4. The CDR3 runs 14 residues. The germline CDR1 and CDR2 sequences are SGHKS and YYEKEE (reference sequence).

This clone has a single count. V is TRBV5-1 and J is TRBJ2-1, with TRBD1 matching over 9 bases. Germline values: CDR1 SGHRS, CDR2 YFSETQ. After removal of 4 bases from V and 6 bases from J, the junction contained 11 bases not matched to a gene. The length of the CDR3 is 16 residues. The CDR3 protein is CASSQTGGSRGNEQFF. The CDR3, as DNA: TGCGCCAGCAGCCAAACAGGGGGCTCGCGTGGCAATGAGCAGTTCTTC.

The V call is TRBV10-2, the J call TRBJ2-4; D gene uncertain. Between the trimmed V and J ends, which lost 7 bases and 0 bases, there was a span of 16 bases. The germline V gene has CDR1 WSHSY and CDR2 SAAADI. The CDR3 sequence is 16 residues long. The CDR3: CASIPLVALAKNIQYF. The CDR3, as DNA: TGCGCCAGCATCCCCCTGGTAGCATTAGCCAAAAACATTCAGTACTTC.

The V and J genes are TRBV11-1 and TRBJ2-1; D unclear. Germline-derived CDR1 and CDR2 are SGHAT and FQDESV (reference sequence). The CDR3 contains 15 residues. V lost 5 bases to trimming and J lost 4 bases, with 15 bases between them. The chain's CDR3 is CASSPRQKPYNEQFF. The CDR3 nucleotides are TGTGCCAGCAGCCCGCGGCAGAAACCTTACAATGAGCAGTTCTTC.